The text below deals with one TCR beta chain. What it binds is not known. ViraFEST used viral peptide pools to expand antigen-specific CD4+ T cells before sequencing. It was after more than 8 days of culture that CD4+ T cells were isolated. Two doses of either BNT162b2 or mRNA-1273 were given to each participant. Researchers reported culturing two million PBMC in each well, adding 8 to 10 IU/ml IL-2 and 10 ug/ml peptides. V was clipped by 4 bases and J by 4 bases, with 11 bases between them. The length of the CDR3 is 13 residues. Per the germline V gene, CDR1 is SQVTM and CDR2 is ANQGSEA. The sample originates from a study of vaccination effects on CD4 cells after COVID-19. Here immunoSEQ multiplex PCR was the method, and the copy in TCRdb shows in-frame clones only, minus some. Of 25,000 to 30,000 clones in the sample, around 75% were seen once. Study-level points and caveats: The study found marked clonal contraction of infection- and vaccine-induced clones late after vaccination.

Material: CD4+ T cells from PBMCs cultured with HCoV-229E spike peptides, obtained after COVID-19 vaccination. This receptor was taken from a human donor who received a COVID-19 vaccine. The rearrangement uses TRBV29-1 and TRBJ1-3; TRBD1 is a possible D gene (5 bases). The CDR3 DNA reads TGCAGCGTTGTCGGTCAGGGAGGAAACACCATATATTTT. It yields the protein CSVVGQGGNTIYF.